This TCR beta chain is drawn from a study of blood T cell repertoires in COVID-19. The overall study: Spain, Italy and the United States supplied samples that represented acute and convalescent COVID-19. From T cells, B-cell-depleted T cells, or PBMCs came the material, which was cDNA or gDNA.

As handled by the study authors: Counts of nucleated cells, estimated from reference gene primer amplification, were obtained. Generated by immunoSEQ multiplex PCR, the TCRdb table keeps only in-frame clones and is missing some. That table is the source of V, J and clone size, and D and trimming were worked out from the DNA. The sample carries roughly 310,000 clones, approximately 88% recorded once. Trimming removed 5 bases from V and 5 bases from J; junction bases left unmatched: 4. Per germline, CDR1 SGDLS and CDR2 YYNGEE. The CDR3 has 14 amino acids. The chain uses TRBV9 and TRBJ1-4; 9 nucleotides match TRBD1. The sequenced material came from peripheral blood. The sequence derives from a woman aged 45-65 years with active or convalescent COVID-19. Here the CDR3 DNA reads TGTGCCAGCAGTCGAGACAGGGGGAATGAAAAACTGTTTTTT. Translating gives CASSRDRGNEKLFF. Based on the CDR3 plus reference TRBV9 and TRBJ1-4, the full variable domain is DSGVTQTPKHLITATGQRVTLRCSPRSGDLSVYWYQQSLDQGLQFLIQYYNGEERAKGNILERFSAQQFPDLHSELNLSSLELGDSALYFCASSRDRGNEKLFFGSGTQLSVL.